This T cell receptor beta chain was identified in a study of OX40 agonist ivuxolimab in advanced cancers. For the study at large: Patients undergoing dose escalation presented with hepatocellular carcinoma, melanoma, renal cell or head and neck cancer. Broader study findings: Averaged across samples, CD8+ T cells carried more expanded clones than CD4+ did. Among some nonresponders, normalized T-cell clonal expansion was also low. Not determined was the antigen specificity of the expanded peripheral T cells.

To note about this clone: Its target is unknown.

J was trimmed by 6 bases and V by 6 bases; bases with no gene match: 6. This CDR3 is 13 amino acids long. The germline V gene has CDR1 SGHTA and CDR2 FQGNSA. Produced via immunoSEQ multiplex PCR; TCRdb's table is partial and in-frame only. The profile shows 94,000 or so clones, less than 85% of them singletons. V and J are TRBV7-2 and TRBJ1-2; 8 nucleotides agree with TRBD1. The sample in question was CD4+ or CD8+ T cells sorted from blood, obtained in a trial of the OX40 agonist ivuxolimab. This clonotype was sampled from an adult with an advanced solid tumor such as melanoma, head and neck, liver or kidney cancer. Written as DNA, the CDR3 is TGTGCCAGCAGGTACCAGACAGGGGATGGCTACACCTTC. Protein: CASRYQTGDGYTF.